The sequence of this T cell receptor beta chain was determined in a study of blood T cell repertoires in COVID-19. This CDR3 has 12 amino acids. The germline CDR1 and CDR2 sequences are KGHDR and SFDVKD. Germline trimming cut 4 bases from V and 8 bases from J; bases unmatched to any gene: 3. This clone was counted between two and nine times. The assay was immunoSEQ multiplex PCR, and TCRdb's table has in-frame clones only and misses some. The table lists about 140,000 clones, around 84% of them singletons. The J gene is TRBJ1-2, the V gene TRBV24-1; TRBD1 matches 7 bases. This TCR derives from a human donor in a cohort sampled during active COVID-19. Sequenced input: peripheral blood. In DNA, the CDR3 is TGTGCCACCAGTGACGCAGGGGGAGGCTACACCTTC. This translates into CATSDAGGGYTF.